What follows are 22 T cell receptor beta chains derived from one specimen sequenced in a study of T cells in Graves' hyperthyroidism and ophthalmopathy. The CDR3 regions of TCR beta were amplified from RNA transcripts. RT-PCR in the first round (using the HTBI primer set) targeted the TCR CDR3. TCRdb called the multiplex PCR reads again in MiXCR, with one record for every CDR3 protein. Of around 600,000 distinct CDR3 sequences in the sample, just under 45% are singletons; the top ten hold less than 9.5%. The sequencing input was peripheral blood or thyroid tissue (not recorded which). These receptors were collected from an adult man with Graves' disease, either hyperthyroidism or ophthalmopathy (not recorded which).

There are a few counts of this clonotype. This chain's CDR3 is CASRPADRGRTQPQHF. In DNA form, the CDR3 reads TGTGCCAGCAGACCGGCGGACAGGGGGCGAACTCAGCCCCAGCATTTT. The V and J genes are TRBV2 and TRBJ1-5, with 11 positions matching TRBD1. The trim removed 6 bases at V and 6 bases at J, leaving 10 bases unmatched. This CDR3 has 16 amino acids. CDR1 SNHLY and CDR2 FYNNEI come from the germline V gene.

The V and J genes are TRBV29-1 and TRBJ2-2; unclear D gene. CDR1 is SQVTM and CDR2 is ANQGSEA in the germline V gene. Deletions cut 4 bases from V and 2 bases from J, with 14 bases between. The CDR3 contains 15 residues. The DNA for the CDR3 is TGCAGCGTTGGCGGCGCTTCTGGAAACACCGGGGAGCTGTTTTTT. The encoded protein is CSVGGASGNTGELFF.

A word on this clonotype: The conserved final phenylalanine or tryptophan is absent from the CDR3, which likely points to a read error. No DNA is shown, since the ends of the CDR3 on it are uncertain; the CDR3 is the one TCRdb lists. The chain carries TRBV7-9 and TRBJ1-6. The CDR3 sequence runs 14 residues, both termini included. The V gene's germline CDR1 is SEHNR and CDR2 FQNEAQ (reference sequence). CDR3 amino acids: CASSPNDDNSPLQS.

The chain uses TRBV7-9 and TRBJ1-1; D is unresolved. Germline CDR1 reads SEHNR; CDR2 reads FQNEAQ (reference sequence). The CDR3 is 15 amino acids. V was trimmed by 1 base and J by 4 bases, leaving 13 bases between them. The CDR3 spells CASSLGSRYTTEAFF. CDR3 DNA sequence: TGTGCCAGCAGCTTAGGATCAAGATACACCACTGAAGCTTTCTTT.

This clonotype was seen only a few times. V gene TRBV9 combines with J gene TRBJ2-5; no reliable D call. CDR3 size: 13 residues. Germline values: CDR1 SGDLS, CDR2 YYNGEE. V lost 4 bases, J lost 3 bases, and 10 bases lay in between. CDR3 amino acids: CASSPTTKETQYF. CDR3 DNA sequence: TGTGCCAGCAGCCCGACCACCAAAGAGACCCAGTACTTC.

V is TRBV9 and J is TRBJ1-6; TRBD1 might be the D (6 bases). The CDR3 is 15 residues long. CDR1 and CDR2 from the germline V gene are SGDLS and YYNGEE. Trimming took off 3 bases at V and 6 bases at J, with 13 bases between the two ends. This chain's CDR3 is CASSEEGHSNSPLHF. The CDR3 region has the DNA TGTGCCAGCAGCGAGGAGGGACATTCTAATTCACCCCTCCACTTT.

This chain links TRBV13 with TRBJ1-1; D is ambiguous. This CDR3 contains 13 residues. V was shortened by 1 base and J by 6 bases, with 9 bases between the two germline ends. The germline V gene encodes CDR1 PRHDT and CDR2 FYEKMQ (reference sequence). CDR3 loop: CASSLESGPEAFF. For the CDR3, the DNA is TGTGCCAGCAGCTTAGAGTCAGGCCCTGAAGCTTTCTTT.

The CDR3 nucleotides read TGTGCTAGAGTTCCGGGGGGGCCCTCACCCCTCCACTTT. Its protein product is CARVPGGPSPLHF. The chain recombines TRBV2 with TRBJ1-6, with D perhaps TRBD1 (6 bases). This CDR3 spans 13 amino acids. The germline CDR1 and CDR2 sequences are SNHLY and FYNNEI.

This clonotype came up a few times. The chain recombines TRBV20-1 with TRBJ1-1; no clear D gene. CDR3 length: 12 amino acids. The germline V gene has CDR1 DFQATT and CDR2 SNEGSKA (reference sequence). V lost 0 bases, J lost 8 bases, and 10 bases lay in between. The CDR3 DNA reads as TGCAGTGCTAGAGAGGCAGGACGGGAAGCTTTCTTT. Its translation: CSAREAGREAFF.

The rearrangement joins TRBV24-1 to TRBJ1-5; D ambiguous. The V gene's germline CDR1 is KGHDR and CDR2 SFDVKD. This CDR3 is built from 13 residues. V dropped 9 bases and J dropped 5 bases, with 13 bases sitting between them. The CDR3 DNA follows: TGTGCCACCGCACACTCTTGGGATCAGCCCCAGCATTTT. Its translation is CATAHSWDQPQHF.

The V gene is TRBV9, the J gene TRBJ1-1, with D uncertain. This CDR3 region has 12 residues. V lost 9 bases to trimming and J lost 0 bases, with 9 bases between them. Germline assignment: CDR1 SGDLS and CDR2 YYNGEE. The chain's CDR3 is CAISFVNTEAFF. As DNA, the CDR3 is TGTGCCATATCGTTCGTGAACACTGAAGCTTTCTTT.

This clonotype has more than one count but fewer than ten. This chain connects TRBV10-3 to TRBJ2-7; 10 bases fit TRBD2. V dropped 10 bases and J dropped 0; count of bases not matched to a gene: 12. The CDR3 totals 16 residues. The V gene's germline CDR1 is ENHRY and CDR2 SYGVKD. This CDR3 is CASSHAGTSDSYEQYF. CDR3 DNA: TGTGCCAGCAGCCATGCCGGGACTAGCGACTCCTACGAGCAGTACTTC.

As regards this clonotype: Since the CDR3 does not end with the conserved phenylalanine or tryptophan, this likely comes from a read error. This chain joins TRBV11-1 and TRBJ1-1; TRBD1 agrees at 7 bases. Trimming at V came to 5 bases and at J to 6 bases, leaving 3 bases not matched to a gene. The CDR3 is made up of 12 amino acids. CDR1 is SGHAT and CDR2 is FQDESV in the germline V gene (reference sequence). CDR3 DNA sequence: TGTGCCAGCAGCCCCAGGGGGGCTGAAGCTTTCCTT. Protein sequence: CASSPRGAEAFL.

This clonotype was counted at least ten times. The chain recombines TRBV2 with TRBJ1-1; no reliable D call. Trimming removed 10 bases at V and 3 bases at J, with 9 bases between. The CDR3 runs 11 residues. Germline V gene sequence: CDR1 SNHLY, CDR2 FYNNEI. The CDR3 DNA is TGTGCCACCGACACCTACACTGAAGCTTTCTTT. This sequence encodes CATDTYTEAFF.

CDR3 amino acids: CASGRGSYEQYF. Here the CDR3 DNA reads TGTGCCAGTGGCAGAGGGTCCTACGAGCAGTACTTC. The V and J genes are TRBV19 and TRBJ2-7; the D gene is possibly TRBD2 (5 bases). This CDR3 has 12 residues. Germline CDR1 and CDR2: LNHDA and SQIVND (reference sequence). Trimming shortened V by 8 bases and J by 1 base, and 9 bases separated the two germline ends.

This clonotype showed up just a few times. The chain combines TRBV7-9 with TRBJ2-5; weak D call: TRBD1 (6 bases). V lost 4 bases, J lost 5 bases, and 17 bases lay in between. The CDR3 totals 15 residues. CDR1 and CDR2 (germline): SEHNR, FQNEAQ (reference sequence). CDR3 nucleotides: TGTGCCAGCAGCTCCACTGCAGGGGCGAGGGAGACCCAGTACTTC. It codes for CASSSTAGARETQYF. Looking up the rest from reference TRBV7-9 and TRBJ2-5 gives the full variable domain: DTGVSQNPRHKITKRGQNVTFRCDPISEHNRLYWYRQTLGQGPEFLTYFQNEAQLEKSRLLSDRFSAERPKGSFSTLEIQRTEQGDSAMYLCASSSTAGARETQYFGPGTRLLVL.

This rearrangement joins TRBV7-9 to TRBJ1-1, with 10 positions matching TRBD1. The junction had 6 bases not matched to a gene; V was cut back by 5 bases and J by 3 bases. The length of the CDR3 is 15 residues. Germline CDR1 SEHNR, CDR2 FQNEAQ (reference sequence). The CDR3 DNA is TGTGCCAGCAGCATGGTGACAGGGGGCGACACTGAAGCTTTCTTT. It is translated as CASSMVTGGDTEAFF.

This clonotype showed up many times. V usage is TRBV10-3 and J usage is TRBJ2-7; 15 bases map to TRBD2. The V segment lost 5 bases and the J segment 2 bases; nucleotides outside the gene matches: 4. CDR3 size: 16 residues. Looked up from germline, CDR1 is ENHRY and CDR2 is SYGVKD. CDR3 sequence: CAISPGTSGGTYEQYF. In DNA form, the CDR3 reads TGTGCCATCAGTCCAGGGACTAGCGGGGGGACCTACGAGCAGTACTTC.

The table lists this clonotype with many counts. This rearrangement joins TRBV2 to TRBJ1-6; D may be TRBD1 (5 bases). V was cut by 6 bases and J by 11 bases, with 20 bases left in between. The CDR3 covers 15 residues. The germline CDR1 and CDR2 sequences are SNHLY and FYNNEI. CDR3 DNA: TGTGCCAGCAGGTCTGGGGGGGGTCGCGGGACACCCCTCCACTTT. Protein product: CASRSGGGRGTPLHF.

Only a few counts were recorded for this clonotype. This CDR3 is CASSIEGRGGYTF. DNA for the CDR3: TGTGCCAGTAGTATTGAAGGGCGCGGAGGCTACACCTTC. The chain combines TRBV19 with TRBJ1-2; D remains ambiguous. V was clipped by 3 bases and J by 8 bases, with 13 bases between them. The germline V gene encodes CDR1 LNHDA and CDR2 SQIVND (reference sequence). The length of the CDR3 is 13 residues.

The chain carries TRBV15 and TRBJ1-1; the match to TRBD1 covers 8 bases. The CDR3 is made up of 15 amino acids. After removal of 3 bases from V and 7 bases from J, the junction contained 10 bases not matched to a gene. The germline gives CDR1 LNHNV, CDR2 YYDKDF (reference sequence). The CDR3 DNA reads as TGTGCCACCAGCAGCCGAGGACAGGGAGGGGTTGAAGCTTTCTTT. It codes for CATSSRGQGGVEAFF.

A word on this clonotype: Without the conserved terminal phenylalanine or tryptophan, this CDR3 likely stems from a read error. The DNA is omitted, as the CDR3 cannot be located on it reliably, and the CDR3 follows TCRdb's listing. The rearrangement uses TRBV2 and TRBJ1-1; the DNA was not used to check the table's D call, TRBD1. The length of the CDR3 is 9 amino acids, counting both ends. Germline assignment: CDR1 SNHLY and CDR2 FYNNEI. The CDR3 region is CASSETGNY.